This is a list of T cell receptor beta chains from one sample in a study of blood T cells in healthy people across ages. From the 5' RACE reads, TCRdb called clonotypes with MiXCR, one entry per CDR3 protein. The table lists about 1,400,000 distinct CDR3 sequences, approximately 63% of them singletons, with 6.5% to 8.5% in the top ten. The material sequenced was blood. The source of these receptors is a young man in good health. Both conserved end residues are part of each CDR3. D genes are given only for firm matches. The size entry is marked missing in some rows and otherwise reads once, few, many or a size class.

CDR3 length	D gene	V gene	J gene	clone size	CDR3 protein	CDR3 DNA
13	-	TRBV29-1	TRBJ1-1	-	CSVTGPFNTEAFF	TGCAGCGTGACGGGACCGTTTAACACTGAAGCTTTCTTT
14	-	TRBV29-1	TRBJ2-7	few	CSVEDPTVTDEQYF	TGCAGCGTTGAAGACCCGACCGTCACGGACGAGCAGTACTTC
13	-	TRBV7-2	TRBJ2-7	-	CASRHPGLGEQYF	TGTGCCAGCAGACACCCCGGGCTAGGCGAGCAGTACTTC
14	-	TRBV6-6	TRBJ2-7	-	CASSTGWAYDEQYF	TGTGCCAGCAGTACAGGGTGGGCCTACGACGAGCAGTACTTC
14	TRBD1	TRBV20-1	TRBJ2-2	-	CSARLQGASGELFF	TGCAGTGCTAGATTACAGGGGGCCAGCGGGGAGCTGTTTTTT
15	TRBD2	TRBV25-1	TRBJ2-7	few	CASSEIGGGISEQYF	TGTGCCAGCAGTGAAATTGGGGGGGGAATATCCGAGCAGTACTTC
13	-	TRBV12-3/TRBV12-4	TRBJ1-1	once	CASTTREDTEAFF	TGTGCCAGCACCACAAGGGAGGACACTGAAGCTTTCTTT
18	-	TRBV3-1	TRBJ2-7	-	CASSQVEVGGLVSYEQYF	TGTGCCAGCAGCCAAGTCGAGGTGGGCGGGCTCGTCTCCTACGAGCAGTACTTC
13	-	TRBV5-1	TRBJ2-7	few	CASSLVGAREQYF	TGCGCCAGCAGCTTGGTGGGGGCGCGCGAGCAGTACTTC
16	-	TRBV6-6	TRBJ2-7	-	CASSYEGGRYSYEQYF	TGTGCCAGCAGTTATGAGGGGGGACGATACTCCTACGAGCAGTACTTC
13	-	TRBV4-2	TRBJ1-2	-	CASSRGDDYGYTF	TGTGCCAGCAGCCGCGGGGACGATTATGGCTACACCTTC
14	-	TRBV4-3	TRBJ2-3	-	CASSQDHNRDTQYF	TGCGCCAGCAGCCAAGATCACAACAGGGATACGCAGTATTTT
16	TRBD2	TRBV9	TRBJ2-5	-	CASSGTSGPNQETQYF	TGTGCCAGCAGCGGTACTAGCGGGCCCAATCAAGAGACCCAGTACTTC
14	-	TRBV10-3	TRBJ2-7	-	CAISEVNWAYEQYF	TGTGCCATCAGTGAGGTCAACTGGGCCTACGAGCAGTACTTC
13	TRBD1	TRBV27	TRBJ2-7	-	CASSRNRGYEQYF	TGTGCCAGCTCACGAAACAGGGGCTACGAGCAGTACTTC
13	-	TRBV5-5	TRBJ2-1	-	CASTRGAYNEQFF	TGTGCCAGCACCCGGGGCGCCTACAATGAGCAGTTCTTC
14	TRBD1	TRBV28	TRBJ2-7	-	CASSHTHRGYEQYF	TGTGCCAGCAGCCATACGCACAGGGGTTACGAGCAGTACTTC